The clone carrying this TCR beta chain was observed a few times. Peripheral blood, about 9.7 milliliters per participant, was collected. Genomic DNA was the PCR template. The TCR beta CDR3 region was amplified using 30 forward and 13 reverse primers. A single record per CDR3 protein comes from TCRdb applying MiXCR to the multiplex PCR reads. The profile shows 280,000 or so distinct CDR3 sequences, roughly 50% of them singletons. This entry comes from a study of type 1 and type 2 diabetes patients. CDR3 length: 13 residues. V was shortened by 5 bases and J by 5 bases, with 9 bases between the two germline ends.

The clonotype was recovered from a man younger than 30 with type 2 diabetes. Sequencing was done on a sample of peripheral blood mononuclear cells (PBMCs). The rearrangement joins TRBV12-3 or TRBV12-4 to TRBJ2-2; no definite D call. Written as DNA, the CDR3 is TGTGCCAGCAGTCTCAAGGGAACCGGGGAGCTGTTTTTT. Its protein product is CASSLKGTGELFF.